This TCR beta chain was profiled in a study of shared clonotypes between healthy human individuals. Study at large: The people who gave samples were a couple of women and a few men aged 18 to 49. Every donor yielded three CD4 naive, three CD4 memory, two CD8 naive and one CD8 memory plate. Study results and limitations: Blood was the sole source, and tissue repertoires probably differ. A generally larger estimated richness was seen in naive subsets than in memory subsets.

Trimming left V 2 bases short and J 5 bases short, with 10 bases between. CDR3 size: 14 residues. Looked up from germline, CDR1 is SGDLS and CDR2 is YYNGEE. As to this clone: Its antigen is unknown.

Data came from immunoSEQ multiplex PCR; TCRdb stores just in-frame clones and leaves some out. The sample lists about 2 million clones, about 95% occurring once. CD8 cells classed as naive were CD45RO-negative and positively selected for CCR7, excluding terminally differentiated effector memory CD45RA+ cells. The rearrangement joins TRBV9 to TRBJ1-4; D gene uncertain. The TCR was taken from a man younger than 35 in good health. Sequencing was performed on naive CD8+ T cells sorted from blood. The CDR3 DNA sequence: TGTGCCAGCAGCGTTGGGTCGGCCAATGAAAAACTGTTTTTT. Translating gives CASSVGSANEKLFF.